This entry lists 19 T cell receptor beta chains sequenced from one sample in a study of shared clonotypes between healthy human individuals. Some clones are missing from TCRdb's copy, which holds only in-frame ones; the method was immunoSEQ multiplex PCR. The sample has about 490,000 clones, around 73% seen once; the top ten hold approximately 12%. The sample was PBMCs. The source is a woman in her thirties or forties in good health. Some clones in this sample may be carry-over from other donors' samples.

This chain links TRBV6-5 with TRBJ1-5; no firm D call. This CDR3 has 16 amino acids. The germline V gene has CDR1 MNHEY and CDR2 SVGAGI. V was trimmed by 0 bases and J by 2 bases, leaving 11 bases between them. CDR3 sequence (DNA): TGTGCCAGCAGTTACTCTAGACCGGGTGGCAATCAGCCCCAGCATTTT. Encoded protein: CASSYSRPGGNQPQHF.

Details on this clone: A far larger clone is one nucleotide away, so this likely arose from a read error. Because the CDR3 is missing its conserved closing phenylalanine or tryptophan, this is likely a read error. The rearrangement uses TRBV10-1 and TRBJ1-6; TRBD1 agrees at 8 bases. This CDR3 contains 16 residues. Germline assignment: CDR1 WNHNN and CDR2 SYGVQD (reference sequence). Trimming at V came to 11 bases and at J to 0 bases, leaving 9 bases not matched to a gene. The CDR3 coding sequence is TGCGCCCCTAGGGGGACAGGAAGCTCCTATAATTCACCCCTCCACCTT. It is translated as CAPRGTGSSYNSPLHL.

The DNA for the CDR3 is TGTGCCAGCAGCACCGACAGGGACCAGCCCCAGCATTTT. Its protein is CASSTDRDQPQHF. The chain couples TRBV11-2 to TRBJ1-5; 7 nucleotides match TRBD1. The CDR3 spans 13 residues. The V and J ends lost 5 bases and 7 bases, in that order; junction bases with no gene match: 5. CDR1 and CDR2 from the germline V gene are SGHAT and FQNNGV.

This sequence joins TRBV5-8 and TRBJ2-1, with 10 positions matching TRBD2. In germline, CDR1 is SGHTS, CDR2 YDEGEE. The CDR3 sequence is 15 residues long. V gave up 2 bases and J gave up 5 bases; unmatched junction bases: 4. The CDR3 DNA follows: TGTGCCAGCAGCTTCCTAGCGGGAGTTAACAATGAGCAGTTCTTC. Its translation is CASSFLAGVNNEQFF.

In the case of this clone: Within the sample, other DNA sequences also encode this same CDR3. The rearrangement uses TRBV7-8 and TRBJ1-1, with D possibly matching TRBD1 (6 bases). The CDR3 totals 13 residues. Germline V gives CDR1 SGHVS, CDR2 FQNEAQ. Between the trimmed V and J ends, which lost 4 bases and 1 base, there was a span of 7 bases. The CDR3 spells CASSSDRNTEAFF. The DNA for the CDR3 is TGTGCCAGCAGCTCGGACAGGAACACTGAAGCTTTCTTT.

In its sample, this clone was seen a few times. The genes are TRBV9 and TRBJ2-1; 11 nucleotides agree with TRBD2. The CDR3 consists of 18 residues. V lost 3 bases and J lost 10; bases outside the gene matches: 18. Germline V lookup: CDR1 SGDLS, CDR2 YYNGEE. The CDR3 sequence: CASSGLETYSGTSGEQFF. The CDR3 DNA reads as TGTGCCAGCAGCGGGCTAGAAACTTATTCCGGGACTAGCGGAGAGCAGTTCTTC.

V usage is TRBV29-1 and J usage is TRBJ1-4; D might be TRBD1 (6 bases). V was shortened by 4 bases and J by 3 bases, with 6 bases between the two germline ends. The CDR3 runs to 12 residues. Per the germline V gene, CDR1 is SQVTM and CDR2 is ANQGSEA. Here the CDR3 DNA reads TGCAGCGTTGGACAGGCTAATGAAAAACTGTTTTTT. Translation gives CSVGQANEKLFF.

V is TRBV6-5 and J is TRBJ1-2, with no clear D. The V gene's germline CDR1 is MNHEY and CDR2 SVGAGI. The CDR3 consists of 14 residues. Trimming removed 6 bases from V and 6 bases from J, with 17 bases in between. CDR3 protein: CASRPDTEHHGYTF. The CDR3 DNA is TGTGCCAGCAGACCAGACACAGAACATCATGGCTACACCTTC.

The J gene is TRBJ1-5, the V gene TRBV28; D is uncertain. Deletions cut 7 bases from V and 2 bases from J, with 9 bases between. CDR1 is MDHEN, CDR2 SYDVKM, per germline. This CDR3 comprises 13 residues. CDR3 residues: CASMPGGNQPQHF. The CDR3 DNA reads as TGTGCCAGCATGCCAGGTGGCAATCAGCCCCAGCATTTT.

The gene calls are TRBV28 and TRBJ2-1; 10 bases match TRBD2. This CDR3 is built from 15 residues. Germline CDR1 and CDR2: MDHEN and SYDVKM. V shed 2 bases, J shed 9 bases, and the junction held 7 bases outside the gene matches. CDR3 nucleotides: TGTGCCAGCAGTTTAAACCCAGCGGGAGGGAGTGAGCAGTTCTTC. Translation gives CASSLNPAGGSEQFF. Full variable domain (remainder filled in from reference TRBV28 and TRBJ2-1): DVKVTQSSRYLVKRTGEKVFLECVQDMDHENMFWYRQDPGLGLRLIYFSYDVKMKEKGDIPEGYSVSREKKERFSLILESASTNQTSMYLCASSLNPAGGSEQFFGPGTRLTVL.

Turning to this clone: A read error may account for a junction end that differs from germline. Other nucleotide sequences in the sample specify the same CDR3. This chain joins TRBV7-3 and TRBJ1-1; D is ambiguous. CDR1 is SGHTA and CDR2 is FQGTGA in the germline V gene. CDR3 length: 17 residues. CDR3 residues: CASSLIPPESLNTEAFF. As DNA, the CDR3 is TGTGCTAGCAGCTTAATACCGCCCGAGTCTCTGAACACTGAAGCTTTCTTT.

The rearrangement links TRBV4-2 to TRBJ1-2, with D hard to call. This CDR3 region has 15 residues. Germline V gene data show CDR1 as LGHNA and CDR2 as YNFKEQ. V was shortened by 0 bases and J by 4 bases, with 12 bases between the two germline ends. The CDR3: CASSQDGGWSYGYTF. The CDR3, as DNA: TGTGCCAGCAGCCAAGATGGTGGCTGGAGCTATGGCTACACCTTC.

The CDR3 is CASSSRPGLEAFF. CDR3 DNA: TGTGCCAGCAGCTCACGACCGGGCCTTGAAGCTTTCTTT. The gene calls are TRBV11-3 and TRBJ1-1; unclear D gene. V was cut by 4 bases and J by 7 bases, with 13 bases left in between. The CDR3 covers 13 residues. Germline assignment: CDR1 SGHNT and CDR2 YENEEA.

This chain joins TRBV6-1 and TRBJ1-4; 7 positions match TRBD1. Germline assignment: CDR1 MNHNS and CDR2 SASEGT. V lost 1 base to trimming and J lost 6 bases; unmatched junction nucleotides: 11. The CDR3 is 17 amino acids. The CDR3, as DNA: TGTGCCAGCAGTGAAGACAGGACAGGAGCTCCGTATGAAAAACTGTTTTTT. Translated, it gives CASSEDRTGAPYEKLFF.

The chain has TRBV7-9 and TRBJ2-7; D may be TRBD2 (6 bases). This CDR3 contains 17 residues. With 4 bases removed from V and 4 bases from J, the gap between germline ends came to 23 bases. Germline values: CDR1 SEHNR, CDR2 FQNEAQ (reference sequence). The CDR3 DNA reads as TGTGCCAGCAGCTCACTCTCCCGGGACTGGGGAACGTACGAGCAGTACTTC. Translation: CASSSLSRDWGTYEQYF.

This chain connects TRBV2 to TRBJ2-3, with TRBD1 identical over 8 bases. Germline CDR1 and CDR2: SNHLY and FYNNEI. This CDR3 spans 15 amino acids. The trim removed 4 bases at V and 1 base at J, leaving 4 bases unmatched. Written as DNA, the CDR3 is TGTGCCAGCAGTGGACAGGGGTTGGGCACAGATACGCAGTATTTT. Translating gives CASSGQGLGTDTQYF.

This chain uses TRBV6-5 with TRBJ2-7; 7 bases align to TRBD1. The CDR3 extends over 14 amino acids. The germline gives CDR1 MNHEY, CDR2 SVGAGI. After removal of 7 bases from V and 5 bases from J, the junction contained 11 bases not matched to a gene. CDR3 nucleotides: TGTGCCAGCAAAGGACAGGCCTTGGGGCACGAGCAGTACTTC. Translated: CASKGQALGHEQYF.

This clone was observed a handful of times. The chain couples TRBV2 to TRBJ2-3; D uncertain. Germline CDR1 reads SNHLY; CDR2 reads FYNNEI. The CDR3 consists of 12 residues. V was cut by 7 bases and J by 1 base, with 6 bases left in between. In nucleotides, the CDR3 is TGTGCCAGCAAATGGGGCACAGATACGCAGTATTTT. This codes for CASKWGTDTQYF.

The chain has TRBV28 and TRBJ2-5, with 11 bases that match TRBD1. The V segment lost 4 bases and the J segment 0 bases; nucleotides outside the gene matches: 4. The V gene's germline CDR1 is MDHEN and CDR2 SYDVKM. This CDR3 is built from 16 residues. CDR3 protein: CASSSRGQGDQETQYF. CDR3 in DNA: TGTGCCAGCAGTTCCCGGGGACAGGGGGACCAAGAGACCCAGTACTTC.